This T cell receptor (beta chain) was found in a study of T cells in localized non-small cell lung cancer (dated by TCRdb to 2020 to 2022). Broadly, across the study: Comparing tumors with uninvolved tumor-adjacent lungs, the study looked at the T cell repertoires of about 240 patients with early-stage NSCLC. All 236 NSCLC patients in the cohort were treatment-naive and had localized lung tumors that were resected. The mean age of the NSCLC patients was under 70 years, with approximately 130 men and about a hundred women.

At diagnosis, tumor, uninvolved tumor-adjacent lung and peripheral blood were collected and then preserved as a mix of FFPE and fresh-frozen material. Blood samples were analyzed as peripheral blood mononuclear cells for TCR repertoire profiling. TCR beta CDR3 regions were sequenced from DNA using the immunoSEQ Assay. In the paper's pipeline: T cell density was computed as TCR beta template counts normalized to usable DNA estimated by amplifying housekeeping genes. Richness was estimated using the preseqR package, with extrapolation to 400,000 templates for PBMC samples and to 120,000 templates for tissue samples. Clonality was defined by subtracting Pielou's evenness from one. Differential abundance testing on productive amino-acid clonotypes, with a minimum total count of 5 and an alpha of 0.1, was used to identify tissue-enriched TCRs. The Jaccard Index and the Morisita Overlap Index were used to measure how much the repertoires overlapped between compartments. GLIPH grouped TCR beta CDR3s together with public tetramer-defined viral CDR3s, and a viral motif had to include at least three viral sequences and show V-gene enrichment. The immuneACCESS repertoire file appears here via TCRdb, limited to in-frame rearrangements. These files lack a portion of the clones; in checked studies, under half of the deficit traces to unresolved V genes, and the cause of the others is not known. The V and J calls and clone size are taken from that table; D and trimming were inferred from the DNA. The sample includes around 96,000 clones, with approximately 91% observed a single time. Roughly 4.3% of the sample is held by the ten biggest clonotypes.

V loses 7 bases, J loses 0 bases, and the germline ends lie 13 bases apart. The CDR3 sequence holds 15 residues, the cysteine and phenylalanine included. Only the CDR3 DNA stays, 45 bases, in frame from base 1. The germline V gene yields SGHAT for CDR1 and FQNNGV for CDR2. On this clone: Its antigen is unknown. Per-base qualities were not stored, and no clone one base away is much larger.

What the research found in general, with its limitations: Higher blood T cell density associated with longer overall survival, while higher adjacent-lung clonality associated with shorter survival. Uninvolved tumor-adjacent lung showed the highest T cell clonality, higher than tumor, which suggests more focused antigenic responses in the uninvolved tumor-adjacent lung. Because of the exploratory design, TCR variables were selected using unadjusted p-values without false-discovery rate correction. Because multi-region tumor sequencing was not performed, intratumor heterogeneity could not be ruled out. A median of 57 of the top 100 tumor clones were detected in paired uninvolved adjacent lung, and approximately 28 of these tumor clones were also found among the top 100 clones of the paired uninvolved adjacent lung.

Sequencing used PBMCs, obtained before any cancer treatment. The receptor comes from a woman aged 40-70 years with stage II squamous cell lung carcinoma. Recombination joined TRBV11-2 with TRBJ1-3, with the D gene too uncertain to name. The base sequence is TGTGCCAGCACCCGACCCCGGTCCTCTGGAAACACCATATATTTT. Its protein product is CASTRPRSSGNTIYF. Full variable domain (CDR3 extended with the reference TRBV11-2 and TRBJ1-3 proteins): EAGVAQSPRYKIIEKRQSVAFWCNPISGHATLYWYQQILGQGPKLLIQFQNNGVVDDSQLPKDRFSAERLKGVDSTLKIQPAKLEDSAVYLCASTRPRSSGNTIYFGEGSWLTVV.